The present entry profiles one T cell receptor (beta chain) with its context. Its antigen remains unidentified. Per-nucleotide qualities are absent, and no much larger clonotype sits a single base away. This record comes from a study of T cell responses to AZD1222 COVID-19 vaccine (dated by TCRdb to the early 2020s). With respect to the entire study: A total of 240 or so trial participants underwent TCR sequencing, of whom about 200 had received two doses of AZD1222 and around 25 had received two doses of the MenACWY control vaccine. Trial participants were enrolled into age subgroups of 18-55, 56-69 and 70-plus years, which contained about 150, 27 and 61 TCR-sequenced participants, respectively. What the research found in general, with its limitations: Participants were mostly white British, with more females than males. The authors suggested clonal diversity may have been underestimated. In the small 56-69-year group, the increase in depth fell short of significance, most likely because of low power. Spike-specific TCR breadth and depth rose significantly after two AZD1222 doses compared with day 0 and with MenACWY recipients. Vaccine-associated CD4 TCRs spanned the whole spike protein, with dominant responses in regions 160-218 and 743-854. Epitopes outside the regions mutated in the B.1.351 and B.1.1.7 variants were reportedly recognized by nearly half of the unique spike-specific TCRs. Only a handful of AZD1222 recipients were SARS-CoV-2 seropositive at baseline, limiting conclusions about previously exposed vaccinees. Because no samples from the day 14 peak response were available, repertoires could be characterized only after the peak T cell response.

Germline trimming amounts to 6 bases on V and 4 bases on J, with 5 as the count of junction bases outside the gene matches. According to the germline V gene, CDR1 reads SGHVS and CDR2 reads FNYEAQ. Taken from cysteine to phenylalanine, the CDR3 has 13 residues. Only the CDR3 portion is preserved as DNA: 39 bases, with reading frame beginning at the first base. The CDR3 regions of human TCRbeta chains were analyzed by immunosequencing. As for how the authors treated the data: Repertoire TCRs were matched against a reference library of SARS-CoV-2-specific TCRs generated with the MIRA antigen-specificity platform. Breadth was defined as the fraction of unique TCRs that were SARS-CoV-2-associated, and depth was defined as the fraction of total T cells that were SARS-CoV-2-associated. Using the MIRA data, each spike-specific TCR was mapped to the spike region that the TCR reacts to and placed in a CD4 or CD8 class. Log10-transformed breadth and depth values were compared by one-way ANOVA with Sidak's multiple comparisons tests. This immuneACCESS table, as held by TCRdb, lists in-frame sequences with V and J called but not all clones. Of the missing ones, under half trace to an unresolved V gene in checked studies; the others have no known cause. That table supplies the V and J calls and clone size; D and trimming were determined from the DNA. Recorded for this sample are approximately 170,000 clones; 85% to 95% of them occurred a single time. The top ten clones comprise just over 5% of the sample.

According to the study, the label for this sample's time point signals: about 28 days (+/-7) after the second vaccine dose. Because spike-specific TCR depth and breadth did not differ between the two schedules, AZD1222 recipients who got a second dose at roughly 4 weeks were pooled with those who got a second dose at roughly 12 weeks. The vaccinee samples were drawn from two UK trials, COV001 and COV002, one of which was a single-blind randomized controlled phase 2/3 trial testing AZD1222 (ChAdOx1 nCoV-19) in healthy adults. For TCRbeta chain sequencing, PBMC samples from trial participants were taken at day 0 and at day 28 after the second dose.

The clonotype was recovered from an adult who received the AZD1222 COVID-19 vaccine. Sample: peripheral blood, taken 28 days after the second AZD1222 dose. The sequence links TRBV7-6 to TRBJ2-5; TRBD1 fits 7 bases in the junction. CDR3 sequence: CASSGGQVETQYF. The DNA sequence follows: TGTGCCAGCAGTGGAGGACAGGTAGAGACCCAGTACTTC. Joined to the reference TRBV7-6 and TRBJ2-5 proteins, this CDR3 gives the full variable domain: GAGVSQSPRYKVTKRGQDVALRCDPISGHVSLYWYRQALGQGPEFLTYFNYEAQQDKSGLPNDRFSAERPEGSISTLTIQRTEQRDSAMYRCASSGGQVETQYFGPGTRLLVL.